These 23 T cell receptor beta chains came from one sample sequenced in a study of shared clonotypes between healthy human individuals. Clones were sequenced by immunoSEQ multiplex PCR, and TCRdb holds only the in-frame ones, with some missing. The table records about 2.1 million clones, around 95% of them present only once. Terminally differentiated effector memory CD45RA+ cells were excluded by CCR7 positive selection of CD45RO-negative cells. The sequencing sample was made of naive CD8+ T cells from PBMCs. These receptors came from a man between 18 and 35 years old in good health. Some clones in this sample may be carry-over from other donors' samples.

The chain is built from TRBV28 and TRBJ2-5; tentatively, D is TRBD1 (6 bases). The CDR3 covers 15 residues. Per germline, CDR1 MDHEN and CDR2 SYDVKM. V lost 6 bases and J 5 bases, leaving 19 bases between the germline ends. The CDR3 here is CASRSTGSRGETQYF. The CDR3 DNA sequence: TGTGCCAGCAGAAGTACAGGTAGCAGGGGCGAGACCCAGTACTTC.

The J gene is TRBJ2-2, the V gene TRBV19, with a tentative D call TRBD1 (6 bases). Germline CDR1 and CDR2: LNHDA and SQIVND (reference sequence). This CDR3 is built from 14 residues. V lost 7 bases to trimming and J lost 2 bases, with 11 bases between them. The CDR3 DNA follows: TGTGCCAGTAATACAGGGACCAACACCGGGGAGCTGTTTTTT. It yields the protein CASNTGTNTGELFF.

V usage is TRBV6-6 and J usage is TRBJ1-2; 10 bases are a match to TRBD1. Trimming at V came to 7 bases and at J to 5 bases, leaving 10 bases not matched to a gene. Germline CDR1 MNHNY, CDR2 SVGAGI (reference sequence). CDR3 length: 15 amino acids. The CDR3 reads CASTLRQGAPYGYTF. CDR3 bases: TGTGCCAGCACCCTAAGACAGGGGGCTCCTTATGGCTACACCTTC.

The V gene is TRBV5-1, the J gene TRBJ1-2; weak D call: TRBD1 (6 bases). This CDR3 has 14 residues. V was clipped by 5 bases and J by 6 bases, with 17 bases between them. The germline gives CDR1 SGHRS, CDR2 YFSETQ. The CDR3 loop reads CASSPHAQGDGYTF. The CDR3 nucleotides read TGCGCCAGCAGTCCCCACGCACAGGGAGATGGCTACACCTTC.

V gene TRBV6-5 combines with J gene TRBJ1-1, with 9 bases aligning to TRBD1. V lost 4 bases, J lost 9 bases, and 9 bases stayed unmatched. The CDR3 has 14 residues. Germline-derived CDR1 and CDR2 are MNHEY and SVGAGI. CDR3 in amino acids: CASSSGTGRGKAFF. The CDR3 bases are TGTGCCAGCAGTTCCGGGACAGGGCGCGGGAAAGCTTTCTTT.

CDR3 region: CASSPGVAYEQYF. In DNA form, the CDR3 reads TGTGCCAGCAGCCCGGGGGTAGCCTACGAGCAGTACTTC. The chain recombines TRBV11-2 with TRBJ2-7, with D possibly being TRBD2 (6 bases). From germline, CDR1 is SGHAT and CDR2 FQNNGV. The CDR3 sequence is 13 residues long. Trimming pared 5 bases from V and 2 bases from J, leaving 10 bases between.

The chain employs TRBV7-8 and TRBJ2-2; D is undetermined. Trimming pared 0 bases from V and 7 bases from J, leaving 12 bases between. The CDR3 is 15 amino acids. Germline V CDR1 and CDR2: SGHVS, FQNEAQ. The CDR3 bases are TGTGCCAGCAGCTTAGCGCGGACGGCCGGCGGGGAGCTGTTTTTT. This gives the protein CASSLARTAGGELFF.

To note about this clone: The same CDR3 is also encoded by other DNA sequences in this sample. V gene TRBV9 combines with J gene TRBJ2-2, with D tentatively TRBD2 (6 bases). The CDR3 has 15 residues. CDR1 is SGDLS, CDR2 YYNGEE, per germline. Trimming stripped 1 base from V and 0 bases from J, with 7 bases between. CDR3 amino acids: CASSVSGPNTGELFF. CDR3 nucleotides: TGTGCCAGCAGCGTAAGCGGGCCGAACACCGGGGAGCTGTTTTTT.

The rearrangement links TRBV4-3 to TRBJ1-2, with D unclear. The CDR3 extends over 16 amino acids. Germline CDR1 reads LGHNA; CDR2 reads YSLEER. Between the trimmed V and J ends, which lost 0 bases and 0 bases, there was a span of 11 bases. CDR3 DNA: TGCGCCAGCAGCCAAGAAGACGGCAGCCCTAACTATGGCTACACCTTC. This encodes CASSQEDGSPNYGYTF.

The V and J genes are TRBV27 and TRBJ1-2; D perhaps matches TRBD1 (6 bases). The CDR3 spans 16 residues. CDR1 and CDR2 from the germline V gene are MNHEY and SMNVEV (reference sequence). Trimming took 6 bases from V and 0 from J, leaving 17 bases between them. The CDR3 spells CASSNRGDMTNYGYTF. In DNA form, the CDR3 reads TGTGCCAGCAGCAACCGCGGGGACATGACTAACTATGGCTACACCTTC.

The rearrangement links TRBV5-4 to TRBJ2-5; no firm D call. The CDR3 extends over 11 amino acids. In germline, CDR1 is SGHNT, CDR2 YYREEE (reference sequence). V lost 1 base and J lost 3, with 1 base in between. Written as DNA, the CDR3 is TGTGCCAGCAGCTTGAAAGAGACCCAGTACTTC. Translating it yields CASSLKETQYF.

This clone was counted once. V usage is TRBV27 and J usage is TRBJ1-2; D call uncertain. The CDR3 spans 15 residues. The germline V gene encodes CDR1 MNHEY and CDR2 SMNVEV (reference sequence). V was shortened by 0 bases and J by 6 bases, with 14 bases between the two germline ends. The CDR3 loop reads CASSLSWASMDGYTF. In nucleotides, the CDR3 is TGTGCCAGCAGTTTATCTTGGGCCTCTATGGATGGCTACACCTTC.

J is TRBJ2-7 and V is TRBV27, with 11 bases identical to TRBD2. CDR1 MNHEY and CDR2 SMNVEV come from the germline V gene (reference sequence). This CDR3 comprises 18 residues. The V segment lost 8 bases and the J segment 2 bases; nucleotides outside the gene matches: 17. The CDR3 DNA reads as TGTGCCAGCGGGCCCCCCGGGGTAGCGGGAGGGCCAGCCTACGAGCAGTACTTC. Its protein is CASGPPGVAGGPAYEQYF.

The V and J genes are TRBV6-6 and TRBJ2-7; D possibly corresponds to TRBD2 (5 bases). The germline V gene has CDR1 MNHNY and CDR2 SVGAGI (reference sequence). CDR3 length equals 13 residues. V lost 11 bases and J lost 1, with 15 bases in between. CDR3 sequence: CAAESGVSYEQYF. DNA for the CDR3: TGTGCCGCCGAAAGCGGCGTATCCTACGAGCAGTACTTC.

This clone was detected only once. Other DNA sequences of this sample code for an identical CDR3. The rearrangement joins TRBV9 to TRBJ2-7; TRBD2 matches at 10 bases. Germline V gene sequence: CDR1 SGDLS, CDR2 YYNGEE. V was pared by 0 bases and J by 3 bases, with 3 bases of the junction left unmatched. The CDR3 runs 15 residues. The CDR3 coding sequence is TGTGCCAGCAGCGTAGAAGCTAGCGGGAGCTACGAGCAGTACTTC. As protein: CASSVEASGSYEQYF.

In DNA form, the CDR3 reads TGTGCCAGCAGACGACAGGGGACGCTCTACAATGAGCAGTTCTTC. Its protein product is CASRRQGTLYNEQFF. The rearrangement uses TRBV6-5 and TRBJ2-1; 8 bases are a match to TRBD1. The CDR3 totals 15 residues. CDR1 is MNHEY, CDR2 SVGAGI, per germline. V gave up 6 bases and J gave up 3 bases; unmatched junction bases: 7.

The CDR3: CAWTIGGRDGYTF. DNA for the CDR3: TGTGCCTGGACCATTGGGGGAAGAGATGGCTACACCTTC. This chain links TRBV30 with TRBJ1-2; D perhaps matches TRBD1 (5 bases). Trimming removed 4 bases at V and 6 bases at J, with 15 bases between. The CDR3 extends over 13 amino acids. Germline lookup yields CDR1 GTSNPN and CDR2 SVGIG (reference sequence).

J is TRBJ1-4 and V is TRBV13, with D unresolved. The V end was cut by 0 bases, the J end by 8 bases, with 10 bases between. The germline gives CDR1 PRHDT, CDR2 FYEKMQ (reference sequence). The CDR3 extends over 14 amino acids. The CDR3 is CASSLGRKLEKLFF. The CDR3 DNA follows: TGTGCCAGCAGCTTAGGACGGAAGTTAGAAAAACTGTTTTTT.

The chain joins TRBV2 to TRBJ2-5; no clear D gene. Looked up from germline, CDR1 is SNHLY and CDR2 is FYNNEI. The V end was cut by 7 bases, the J end by 5 bases, with 8 bases between. This CDR3 comprises 11 residues. The chain's CDR3 is CASTWTETQYF. The DNA of the CDR3 is TGTGCCAGCACCTGGACCGAGACCCAGTACTTC.

The chain carries TRBV5-1 and TRBJ1-4; TRBD1 matches at 11 bases. The V segment lost 4 bases and the J segment 0 bases; nucleotides outside the gene matches: 8. This CDR3 contains 18 residues. Germline V gene data show CDR1 as SGHRS and CDR2 as YFSETQ. The CDR3 spells CASSVDRGRTATNEKLFF. The CDR3 region has the DNA TGCGCCAGCAGCGTGGACAGGGGGCGAACGGCAACTAATGAAAAACTGTTTTTT.

This clone was seen only once. The gene calls are TRBV28 and TRBJ2-1; 11 nucleotides line up with TRBD2. V shed 5 bases, J shed 7 bases, and the junction held 10 bases outside the gene matches. Germline CDR1 is MDHEN and CDR2 is SYDVKM. There are 16 residues in the CDR3. CDR3 bases: TGTGCCAGCAGTCCCCGGGGTAGCGGGAGGGGGAATGAGCAGTTCTTC. This gives the protein CASSPRGSGRGNEQFF.

In the case of this clone: Other DNA sequences in the same sample also yield this CDR3. V usage is TRBV27 and J usage is TRBJ1-2; D unresolved. In germline, CDR1 is MNHEY, CDR2 SMNVEV (reference sequence). The V end lost 0 bases, the J end lost 2 bases, and 4 bases lay between the germline ends. The CDR3 is made up of 13 amino acids. The CDR3 reads CASSLSGNYGYTF. DNA of the CDR3: TGTGCCAGCAGTTTATCAGGGAACTATGGCTACACCTTC.

The chain joins TRBV19 to TRBJ2-7; D remains unclear. CDR1 and CDR2 from the germline V gene are LNHDA and SQIVND (reference sequence). CDR3 length equals 14 residues. The ends were cut back, 5 bases at V and 0 bases at J, with 11 bases in the middle. Here the CDR3 DNA reads TGTGCCAGTAGTCCCAGCCCCGACTCCTACGAGCAGTACTTC. Protein product: CASSPSPDSYEQYF.